The clone carrying this T cell receptor (beta chain) was detected many times. Its antigen remains unknown. These data are taken from a study of CD8 T cells in ankylosing spondylitis. Broader study findings: Significant enrichment of disease-linked clones was reported in matched ankylosing spondylitis synovial fluid.

By quantitative 5'-RACE with molecular barcodes, the TCR beta libraries were made. TCRdb re-called the 5' RACE reads through MiXCR, storing one row per CDR3 protein. Seen here are about 39,000 distinct CDR3 sequences, approximately 3% observed once, and the top ten hold 2.8%. Germline V gene sequence: CDR1 SGDLS, CDR2 YYNGEE. V gave up 4 bases and J gave up 6 bases; unmatched junction bases: 4. The CDR3 sequence is 13 residues long. The chain recombines TRBV9 with TRBJ2-1; 7 nucleotides align to TRBD1. This sequence originates from a male donor with ankylosing spondylitis or in good health (not recorded which). Input material: blood, either unsorted or a sorted T cell fraction (not recorded which). CDR3 bases: TGTGCCAGCAGCAGACAGGGAAGCAATGAGCAGTTCTTC. Translated, it gives CASSRQGSNEQFF.